This T cell receptor (beta chain) was sequenced in a study of regulatory T cells in long-lasting Graves disease. General observations from the study: TCR diversity was lower in persistent Graves' patients than in newly diagnosed ones. Under persistent disease, TRBV28, TRBJ1-2 and TRBJ2-5 were used preferentially.

Building of the TCR beta libraries involved iRepertoire HTBI primers and Arm-PCR of CDR3 regions. TCRdb re-called the multiplex PCR reads through MiXCR, storing one row per CDR3 protein. The sample has approximately 470,000 distinct CDR3 sequences; under 20% are singletons. With respect to this clonotype: The target antigen is unknown.

Time point reported: newly diagnosed GD, antithyroid drugs for less than 3 months. Researchers made the TCR library from RNA that was extracted from PBMCs. V shed 4 bases, J shed 10 bases, and the junction held 7 bases outside the gene matches. The CDR3 consists of 15 residues. CDR1 SNHLY and CDR2 FYNNEI come from the germline V gene. In addition, the sample was reused for a study of T cells in Graves' hyperthyroidism and ophthalmopathy. Per that study: Diagnosis of hyperthyroidism was new in patients aged 18 to 65, and its duration was under 2 months. A 13 V-J model separated ophthalmopathy from stable hyperthyroidism.

V gene TRBV2 combines with J gene TRBJ1-6; 10 nucleotides align to TRBD1. The TCR comes from a man between 40 and 49 years old with Graves disease. The specimen comprised peripheral blood mononuclear cells (PBMCs), sampled at new diagnosis, from a patient treated with antithyroid drugs. CDR3 DNA sequence: TGTGCCAGCAGTGCAGTGGGACAGGGGCAATCACCCCTCCACTTT. Encoded protein: CASSAVGQGQSPLHF.